This record covers a single TCR beta chain. What it binds is not known. This entry is derived from a study of graft-versus-host responses after intestinal transplantation. At the level of the study: Recipients got multivisceral, liver-intestinal, or isolated intestinal transplants. The study gave all recipients anti-thymocyte globulin induction, then tacrolimus and steroids for about three years.

The method was immunoSEQ multiplex PCR; TCRdb's version includes in-frame clones alone and lacks a portion of them. The table shows about 130,000 clones, with about nine tenths occurring only once. Trimming shortened V by 5 bases and J by 9 bases, and 18 bases separated the two germline ends. Germline loops: CDR1 SGHAT, CDR2 FQNNGV. The CDR3 is 14 amino acids. General observations from the study: Some patients had graft-donor T cell macrochimerism. In their allografts, the ratios of graft-versus-host to host-versus-graft T cell clones were high.

This clonotype originated in a human donor who received an intestinal transplant. The V call is TRBV11-2, the J call TRBJ2-3; D not resolved. The specimen comprised unstimulated CD4+ T cells sorted from spleen or lymph node cells, sampled before intestinal transplant. Here the CDR3 DNA reads TGTGCCAGCAGCCTCGCAACCGGGCTGGAGACGCAGTATTTT. Amino acid sequence: CASSLATGLETQYF. The full variable domain, its missing parts supplied by reference TRBV11-2 and TRBJ2-3, is EAGVAQSPRYKIIEKRQSVAFWCNPISGHATLYWYQQILGQGPKLLIQFQNNGVVDDSQLPKDRFSAERLKGVDSTLKIQPAKLEDSAVYLCASSLATGLETQYFGPGTRLTVL.